A selection of T cell receptor beta chains follows, all from one sample in a study of shared clonotypes between healthy human individuals. Produced via immunoSEQ multiplex PCR; TCRdb's table is partial and in-frame only. This sample has about 2 million clones; approximately 94% occur once, and the top ten carry roughly 1%. Sequencing input: naive CD8+ T cells sorted from blood. These receptors came from a man between 18 and 29 years old in good health. CDR3s include the opening cysteine and the closing phenylalanine or tryptophan. The order of the fields is J gene, D gene, clone size, V gene, CDR3 protein, CDR3 DNA. D genes are given only for firm matches. A clone size is listed for some rows: how often the clone was seen (once, few, many), or a class if it is expanded.

J gene: TRBJ2-5
D gene: TRBD2
clone size: .
V gene: TRBV13
CDR3 protein: CASGFFAGGPETQYF
CDR3 DNA: TGTGCCAGCGGCTTTTTTGCGGGAGGGCCAGAGACCCAGTACTTC

J gene: TRBJ2-1
D gene: .
clone size: once
V gene: TRBV9
CDR3 protein: CASSVTGSSYNEQFF
CDR3 DNA: TGTGCCAGCAGCGTAACAGGGAGCTCCTACAATGAGCAGTTCTTC

J gene: TRBJ2-3
D gene: TRBD1
clone size: .
V gene: TRBV9
CDR3 protein: CASSPQGAPDTQYF
CDR3 DNA: TGTGCCAGCAGCCCACAGGGGGCGCCGGATACGCAGTATTTT

J gene: TRBJ2-5
D gene: TRBD2
clone size: .
V gene: TRBV4-3
CDR3 protein: CASSQALAAPGGETQYF
CDR3 DNA: TGCGCCAGCAGCCAAGCTCTAGCGGCGCCCGGGGGGGAGACCCAGTACTTC

J gene: TRBJ1-4
D gene: .
clone size: .
V gene: TRBV5-6
CDR3 protein: CASSLASLREDEKLFF
CDR3 DNA: TGTGCCAGCAGCTTGGCCTCGTTGAGAGAGGATGAAAAACTGTTTTTT

J gene: TRBJ2-2
D gene: .
clone size: .
V gene: TRBV25-1
CDR3 protein: CASTSLGLHTGELFF
CDR3 DNA: TGTGCCAGCACTTCTTTGGGACTCCACACCGGGGAGCTGTTTTTT

J gene: TRBJ1-4
D gene: .
clone size: once
V gene: TRBV7-9
CDR3 protein: CASSKDSPGAKLFF
CDR3 DNA: TGTGCCAGCAGCAAAGACAGTCCCGGGGCTAAACTGTTTTTT

J gene: TRBJ2-7
D gene: TRBD2
clone size: .
V gene: TRBV15
CDR3 protein: CATRGTSGSSSYEQYF
CDR3 DNA: TGTGCCACCAGGGGGACTAGCGGTTCTAGCTCCTACGAGCAGTACTTC

J gene: TRBJ1-1
D gene: TRBD1
clone size: .
V gene: TRBV4-3
CDR3 protein: CASSTRQGRLTEAFF
CDR3 DNA: TGCGCCAGCAGCACACGACAGGGGAGGTTGACTGAAGCTTTCTTT

J gene: TRBJ1-4
D gene: TRBD1
clone size: .
V gene: TRBV18
CDR3 protein: CASSPLQGGEKLFF
CDR3 DNA: TGTGCCAGCTCACCATTGCAGGGGGGAGAAAAACTGTTTTTT

J gene: TRBJ1-4
D gene: .
clone size: .
V gene: TRBV7-9
CDR3 protein: CASSSGRLEKLFF
CDR3 DNA: TGTGCCAGCAGCTCCGGACGGCTAGAAAAACTGTTTTTT